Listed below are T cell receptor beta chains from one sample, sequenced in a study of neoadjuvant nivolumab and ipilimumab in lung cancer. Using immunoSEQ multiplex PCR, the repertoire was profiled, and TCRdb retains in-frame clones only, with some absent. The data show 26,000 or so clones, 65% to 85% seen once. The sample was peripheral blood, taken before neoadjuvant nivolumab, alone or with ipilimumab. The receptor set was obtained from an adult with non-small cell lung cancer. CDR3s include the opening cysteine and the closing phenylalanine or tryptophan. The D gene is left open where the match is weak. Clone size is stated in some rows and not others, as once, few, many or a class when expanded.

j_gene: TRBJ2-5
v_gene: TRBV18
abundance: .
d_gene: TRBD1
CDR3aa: CASSRDRDETQYF
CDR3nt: TGTGCCAGCTCCCGGGACAGGGACGAGACCCAGTACTTC

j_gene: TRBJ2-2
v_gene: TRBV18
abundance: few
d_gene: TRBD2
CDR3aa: CASSPDSSGGTGELFF
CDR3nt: TGTGCCAGCTCACCTGACTCTAGCGGGGGCACCGGGGAGCTGTTTTTT

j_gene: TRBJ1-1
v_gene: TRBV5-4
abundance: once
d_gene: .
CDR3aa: CASSLAGGSGTEAFF
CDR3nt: TGTGCCAGCAGCTTGGCCGGGGGTTCGGGAACTGAAGCTTTCTTT

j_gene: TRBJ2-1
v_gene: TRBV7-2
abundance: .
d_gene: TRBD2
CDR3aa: CASSRTSGGPTYNEQFF
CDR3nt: TGTGCCAGCAGCCGGACTAGCGGGGGGCCTACCTACAATGAGCAGTTCTTC

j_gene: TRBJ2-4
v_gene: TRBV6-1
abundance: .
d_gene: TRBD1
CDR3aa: CASRTGGPGDIQYF
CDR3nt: TGTGCCAGCAGGACAGGGGGCCCGGGAGACATTCAGTACTTC

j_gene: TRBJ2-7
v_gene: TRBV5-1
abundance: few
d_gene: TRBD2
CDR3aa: CASSLLAGETYEQYF
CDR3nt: TGCGCCAGCAGCCTTCTAGCGGGGGAGACCTACGAGCAGTACTTC

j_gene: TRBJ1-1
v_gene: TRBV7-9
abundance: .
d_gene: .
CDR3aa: CASSRVNTEAFF
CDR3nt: TGTGCCAGCAGCAGGGTGAACACTGAAGCTTTCTTT

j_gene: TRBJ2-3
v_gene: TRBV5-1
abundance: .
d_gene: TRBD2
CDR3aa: CASRISGGAMDTQYF
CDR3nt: TGCGCCAGCAGGATTAGCGGGGGGGCTATGGATACGCAGTATTTT

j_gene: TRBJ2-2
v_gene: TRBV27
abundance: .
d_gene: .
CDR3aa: CASMRTANTGELFF
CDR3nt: TGTGCCAGCATGAGGACAGCGAACACCGGGGAGCTGTTTTTT

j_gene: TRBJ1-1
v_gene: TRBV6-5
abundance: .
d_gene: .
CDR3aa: CASSYPGNTEAFF
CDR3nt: TGTGCCAGCAGTTACCCGGGGAACACTGAAGCTTTCTTT

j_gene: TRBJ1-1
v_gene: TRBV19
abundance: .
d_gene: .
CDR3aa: CASSIERSSTEAFF
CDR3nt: TGTGCCAGTAGTATAGAAAGATCTTCCACTGAAGCTTTCTTT

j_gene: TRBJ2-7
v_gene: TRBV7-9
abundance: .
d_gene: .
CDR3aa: CASSFSKRTSRSYEQYF
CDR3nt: TGTGCCAGCAGCTTTAGTAAGAGGACAAGCCGGTCCTACGAGCAGTACTTC

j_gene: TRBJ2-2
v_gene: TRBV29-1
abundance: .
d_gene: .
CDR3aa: CSAGDLGGTGELFF
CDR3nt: TGCAGCGCCGGAGACTTAGGGGGTACCGGGGAGCTGTTTTTT

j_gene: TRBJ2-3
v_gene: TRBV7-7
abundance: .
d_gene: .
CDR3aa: CASSRGTTDTQYF
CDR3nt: TGTGCCAGCAGCCGAGGTACCACGGATACGCAGTATTTT

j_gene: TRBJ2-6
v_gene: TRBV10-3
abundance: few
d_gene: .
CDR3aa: CAISDSSGANVLTF
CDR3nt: TGTGCCATCAGTGACTCCTCTGGGGCCAACGTCCTGACTTTC

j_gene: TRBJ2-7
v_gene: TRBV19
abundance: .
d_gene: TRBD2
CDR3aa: CASSRGPTSGEAYEQYF
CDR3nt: TGTGCCAGTAGCAGGGGCCCGACTAGCGGGGAAGCCTACGAGCAGTACTTC

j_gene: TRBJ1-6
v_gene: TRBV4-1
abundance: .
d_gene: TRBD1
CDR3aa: CASSQERTGISSYNSPLHF
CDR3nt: TGCGCCAGCAGCCAAGAAAGGACAGGGATTAGCTCCTATAATTCACCCCTCCACTTT

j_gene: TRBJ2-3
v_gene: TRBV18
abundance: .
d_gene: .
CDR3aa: CASSPQGGDTQYF
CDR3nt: TGTGCCAGCTCACCCCAGGGGGGAGATACGCAGTATTTT

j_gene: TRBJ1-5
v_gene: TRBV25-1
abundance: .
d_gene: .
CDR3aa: CASSGALNQPQHF
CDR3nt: TGTGCCAGCAGTGGCGCCCTCAATCAGCCCCAGCATTTT

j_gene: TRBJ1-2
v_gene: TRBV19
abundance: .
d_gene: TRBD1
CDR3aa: CASTLDRGEGYTF
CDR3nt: TGTGCCAGTACTTTGGACAGGGGCGAGGGCTACACCTTC

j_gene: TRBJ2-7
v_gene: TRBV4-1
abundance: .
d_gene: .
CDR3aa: CASSPRVQGFYEQYF
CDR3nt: TGCGCCAGCAGCCCCAGAGTCCAGGGCTTCTACGAGCAGTACTTC

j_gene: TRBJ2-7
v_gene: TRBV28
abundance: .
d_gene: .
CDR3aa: CASSRTGRRTYEQYF
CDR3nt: TGTGCCAGCAGTCGTACGGGACGGAGAACCTACGAGCAGTACTTC

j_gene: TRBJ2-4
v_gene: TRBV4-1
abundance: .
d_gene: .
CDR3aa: CASSHTGRGAKNIQYF
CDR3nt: TGCGCCAGCAGCCATACAGGTCGGGGGGCCAAAAACATTCAGTACTTC

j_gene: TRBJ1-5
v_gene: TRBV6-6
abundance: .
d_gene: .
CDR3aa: CASRNQGIVNQPQHF
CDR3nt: TGTGCCAGCAGAAACCAGGGTATCGTCAATCAGCCCCAGCATTTT

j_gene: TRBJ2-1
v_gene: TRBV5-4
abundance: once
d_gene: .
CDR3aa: CASSLGQYNEQFF
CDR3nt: TGTGCCAGCAGCTTGGGACAATACAATGAGCAGTTCTTC

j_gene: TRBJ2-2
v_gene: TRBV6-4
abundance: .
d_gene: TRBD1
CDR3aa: CASSLYGTGNTGELFF
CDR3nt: TGTGCCAGCTCTTTGTATGGGACAGGGAACACCGGGGAGCTGTTTTTT

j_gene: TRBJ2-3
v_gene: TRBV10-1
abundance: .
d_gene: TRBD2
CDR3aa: CASSERGGPTDTQYF
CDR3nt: TGCGCCAGCAGTGAGCGGGGGGGTCCCACAGATACGCAGTATTTT

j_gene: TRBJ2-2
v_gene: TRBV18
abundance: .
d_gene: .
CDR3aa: CASSLRIPGELFF
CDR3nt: TGTGCCAGCTCACTTAGAATCCCCGGGGAGCTGTTTTTT

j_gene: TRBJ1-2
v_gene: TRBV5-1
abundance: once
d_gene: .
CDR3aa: CASSLVDDTYGYTF
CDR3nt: TGCGCCAGCAGCTTGGTAGATGACACCTATGGCTACACCTTC

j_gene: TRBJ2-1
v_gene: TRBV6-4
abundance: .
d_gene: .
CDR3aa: CASSEYGGSLKYNEQFF
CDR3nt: TGTGCCAGCAGTGAATATGGGGGAAGTCTTAAGTACAATGAGCAGTTCTTC

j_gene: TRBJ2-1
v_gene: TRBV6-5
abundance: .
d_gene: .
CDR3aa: CASSYGGQGYNEQFF
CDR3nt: TGTGCCAGCAGTTACGGGGGGCAGGGTTACAATGAGCAGTTCTTC

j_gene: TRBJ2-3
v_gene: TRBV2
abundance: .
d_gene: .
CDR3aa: CASSELTPPPTDTQYF
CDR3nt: TGTGCCAGCAGTGAGTTGACCCCACCACCCACAGATACGCAGTATTTT

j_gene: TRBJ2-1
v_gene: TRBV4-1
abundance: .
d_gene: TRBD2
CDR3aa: CASSQVAGAPNEQFF
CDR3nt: TGCGCCAGCAGCCAAGTAGCGGGGGCCCCAAATGAGCAGTTCTTC

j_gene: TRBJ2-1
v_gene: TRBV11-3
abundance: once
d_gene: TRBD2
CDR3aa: CASSRRRGAYNEQFF
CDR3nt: TGTGCCAGCAGCCGACGACGGGGGGCCTACAATGAGCAGTTCTTC

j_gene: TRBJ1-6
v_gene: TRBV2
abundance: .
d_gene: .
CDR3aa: CASSEPPNSPLHF
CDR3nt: TGTGCCAGCAGTGAGCCTCCCAATTCACCCCTCCACTTT

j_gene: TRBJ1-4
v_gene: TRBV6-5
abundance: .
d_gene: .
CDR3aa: CASRTVDGRNEKLFF
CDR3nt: TGTGCCAGCAGAACCGTGGACGGAAGGAATGAAAAACTGTTTTTT

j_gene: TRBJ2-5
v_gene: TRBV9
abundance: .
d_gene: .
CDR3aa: CASSVGAGRDETQYF
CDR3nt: TGTGCCAGCAGCGTAGGGGCAGGGCGGGACGAGACCCAGTACTTC

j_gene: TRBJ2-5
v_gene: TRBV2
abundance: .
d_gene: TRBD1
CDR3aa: CASSRLQGRQETQYF
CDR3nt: TGTGCCAGCAGCCGGTTACAGGGGCGGCAAGAGACCCAGTACTTC

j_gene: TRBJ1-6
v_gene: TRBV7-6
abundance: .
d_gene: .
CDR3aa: CASSQRENSPLHF
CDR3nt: TGTGCCAGCAGCCAGAGGGAAAATTCACCCCTCCACTTT

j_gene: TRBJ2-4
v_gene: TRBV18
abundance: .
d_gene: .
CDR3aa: CASSAEGSHIQYF
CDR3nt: TGTGCCAGCTCAGCCGAGGGGTCACACATTCAGTACTTC

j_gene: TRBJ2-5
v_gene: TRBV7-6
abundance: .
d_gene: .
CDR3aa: CASSLAGGLPQETQYF
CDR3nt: TGTGCCAGCAGCTTAGCGGGGGGGCTCCCCCAAGAGACCCAGTACTTC

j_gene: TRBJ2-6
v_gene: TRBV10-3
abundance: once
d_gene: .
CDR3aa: CATRSGANVLTF
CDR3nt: TGTGCCACCCGCTCTGGGGCCAACGTCCTGACTTTC

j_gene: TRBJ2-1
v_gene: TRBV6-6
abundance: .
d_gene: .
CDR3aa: CASSYTSPYNEQFF
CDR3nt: TGTGCCAGCAGTTATACCAGTCCCTACAATGAGCAGTTCTTC

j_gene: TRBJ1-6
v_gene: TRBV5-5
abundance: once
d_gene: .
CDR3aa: CASSSGQSLNSPLHF
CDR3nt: TGTGCCAGCAGCTCCGGACAGTCACTTAATTCACCCCTCCACTTT

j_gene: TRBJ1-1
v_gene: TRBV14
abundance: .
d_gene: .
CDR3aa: CASSPGQYEAFF
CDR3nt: TGTGCCAGCAGCCCCGGACAATATGAAGCTTTCTTT

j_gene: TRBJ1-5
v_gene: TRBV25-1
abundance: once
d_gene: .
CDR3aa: CASSSSEGNSNQPQHF
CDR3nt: TGTGCCAGCAGTTCAAGCGAGGGTAATAGCAATCAGCCCCAGCATTTT

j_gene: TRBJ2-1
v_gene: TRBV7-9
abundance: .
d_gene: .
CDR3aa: CASSLPRRDNEQFF
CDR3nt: TGTGCCAGCAGCTTGCCTCGCCGGGACAATGAGCAGTTCTTC